This T cell receptor (beta chain) was captured by sequencing in a study of radiation and T cells in renal cell carcinoma. This clone was seen a few times. Its antigen is unknown. Stated time point: blood 4 weeks post-SBRT, at nephrectomy. Regarding treatment: 15 Gy SBRT to primary tumor, nephrectomy 4 weeks later. Blood was sampled at baseline, 2 weeks and 4 weeks after SBRT. This CDR3 is 11 amino acids long. Germline CDR1 and CDR2: WSHSY and SAAADI. V was trimmed by 10 bases and J by 1 base, leaving 7 bases between them. Measured with immunoSEQ multiplex PCR; TCRdb has only the in-frame clones, and not every one. The table lists around 95,000 clones, around 80% of them singletons, with more than 7% in the top ten. Study outcomes and limitations: Pretreatment tumor biopsies were lacking, so baseline clonotypes are unknown. Top tumor clonotypes rose in blood 2 weeks post-radiation, then contracted.

The clonotype was recovered from a man aged 60 to 75 with renal cell carcinoma. The V gene is TRBV10-2, the J gene TRBJ1-1, with D uncertain. Sequencing used blood, obtained from a patient whose treatment included radiotherapy and nephrectomy. For the CDR3, the DNA is TGCGCCACGACGACGAACACTGAAGCTTTCTTT. Residues: CATTTNTEAFF.